This entry lists 21 T cell receptor beta chains sequenced from one sample in a study of cytomegalovirus exposure and HLA in healthy donors. 60 Vbeta and 13 Jbeta primers were used in PCR. The data were produced by immunoSEQ multiplex PCR, yet TCRdb's version contains in-frame clones alone and is incomplete. The data show a few hundred thousand clones, around three quarters seen once. The specimen sequenced was PBMCs. These receptors were taken from a man aged 35 to 55 in good health and CMV-seronegative.

This clone came up a few times. The rearrangement links TRBV19 to TRBJ2-1, with D possibly TRBD1 on 5 matching bases. The ends were cut back, 3 bases at V and 6 bases at J, with 18 bases in the middle. Germline V lookup: CDR1 LNHDA, CDR2 SQIVND (reference sequence). The CDR3 is made up of 16 amino acids. The CDR3 here is CASSISLAPRGNEQFF. The CDR3 DNA reads TGTGCCAGTAGTATTTCTCTGGCGCCTAGGGGCAATGAGCAGTTCTTC.

This clone was counted a few times. The chain recombines TRBV5-1 with TRBJ2-3; the D is unclear. Trimming removed 2 bases at V and 1 base at J, with 17 bases between. This CDR3 is 17 amino acids long. Germline CDR1 is SGHRS and CDR2 is YFSETQ. CDR3 DNA sequence: TGCGCCAGCAGCTTAAATGTCGGTTCCCCTGGCACAGATACGCAGTATTTT. This encodes CASSLNVGSPGTDTQYF.

The V gene is TRBV19, the J gene TRBJ1-1, with no clear D. Germline CDR1 reads LNHDA; CDR2 reads SQIVND (reference sequence). The CDR3 totals 14 residues. Trimming took 5 bases from V and 0 from J, leaving 10 bases between them. The DNA for the CDR3 is TGTGCCAGTAGTCCACAGATTATGAACACTGAAGCTTTCTTT. Its protein product is CASSPQIMNTEAFF.

The V call is TRBV18, the J call TRBJ2-5; D possibly corresponds to TRBD2 (6 bases). V dropped 3 bases and J dropped 6 bases, with 11 bases sitting between them. The CDR3 has 13 amino acids. Germline values: CDR1 KGHSH, CDR2 LQKENI. Here the CDR3 DNA reads TGTGCCAGCTCACCGACCGGGGGTCAGACCCAGTACTTC. It specifies CASSPTGGQTQYF.

The V call is TRBV30, the J call TRBJ2-3, with 7 nucleotides matching TRBD2. V shed 2 bases, J shed 2 bases, and the junction held 4 bases outside the gene matches. CDR3 size: 14 residues. Germline V lookup: CDR1 GTSNPN, CDR2 SVGIG (reference sequence). For the CDR3, the DNA is TGTGCCTGGAGTTCAGGGAGGGCCACAGATACGCAGTATTTT. Encoded protein: CAWSSGRATDTQYF.

The chain couples TRBV6-5 to TRBJ2-1; 11 bases are shared with TRBD2. CDR1 is MNHEY and CDR2 is SVGAGI in the germline V gene. The CDR3 length is 15 residues. V lost 2 bases and J lost 9; bases outside the gene matches: 6. As DNA, the CDR3 is TGTGCCAGCAGTTACGAGCCTAGCGGGGGGCCTGAGCAGTTCTTC. It encodes CASSYEPSGGPEQFF.

The chain combines TRBV15 with TRBJ2-7, with 8 bases identical to TRBD1. With V trimmed by 3 bases and J by 3 bases, 10 bases remained unmatched. Per germline, CDR1 LNHNV and CDR2 YYDKDF (reference sequence). The CDR3 covers 16 residues. CDR3 loop: CATSSGQGVRGYEQYF. The DNA of the CDR3 is TGTGCCACCAGCAGTGGACAGGGAGTTCGAGGCTACGAGCAGTACTTC.

The rearrangement links TRBV19 to TRBJ2-3; D unclear. The germline gives CDR1 LNHDA, CDR2 SQIVND (reference sequence). The CDR3 sequence is 13 residues long. V was trimmed by 4 bases and J by 5 bases, leaving 10 bases between them. Written as DNA, the CDR3 is TGTGCCAGTAGTAGGGCTCCCGGAGATACGCAGTATTTT. It specifies CASSRAPGDTQYF.

V usage is TRBV6-5 and J usage is TRBJ2-7, with 8 positions matching TRBD2. Germline V lookup: CDR1 MNHEY, CDR2 SVGAGI. J gave up 2 bases and V 6 bases, and 3 bases lay outside the gene matches. The CDR3 has 13 residues. CDR3 sequence (DNA): TGTGCCAGCAGAGCACTAGCGGCCTACGAGCAGTACTTC. Translation: CASRALAAYEQYF.

This sequence joins TRBV5-1 and TRBJ2-1; 9 bases agree with TRBD2. V was clipped by 0 bases and J by 4 bases; unmatched bases: 8. CDR1 SGHRS and CDR2 YFSETQ come from the germline V gene. The CDR3 covers 17 residues. DNA of the CDR3: TGCGCCAGCAGCTTGGGAGAAAGCGGGGGGCCGTACAATGAGCAGTTCTTC. Translating gives CASSLGESGGPYNEQFF.

The rearrangement links TRBV5-1 to TRBJ2-2; D gene uncertain. The CDR3 runs 14 residues. Germline CDR1 SGHRS, CDR2 YFSETQ. V was pared by 1 base and J by 1 base, with 5 bases between. The CDR3 loop is CASSLTVNTGELFF. The CDR3 DNA reads as TGCGCCAGCAGCTTGACGGTGAACACCGGGGAGCTGTTTTTT.

This chain uses TRBV6-5 with TRBJ2-3; perhaps TRBD1 as D (5 bases). With 1 base removed from V and 2 bases from J, the gap between germline ends came to 13 bases. Germline V gives CDR1 MNHEY, CDR2 SVGAGI. The CDR3 loop spans 16 amino acids. The CDR3 coding sequence is TGTGCCAGCAGTTACTTCTCCAGGGAATTCACAGATACGCAGTATTTT. This sequence encodes CASSYFSREFTDTQYF.

The gene calls are TRBV6-5 and TRBJ1-2, with D unclear. Germline lookup yields CDR1 MNHEY and CDR2 SVGAGI. The CDR3 is 13 amino acids. V shed 2 bases and J shed 1 base, with 5 bases lying between them. CDR3 nucleotides: TGTGCCAGCAGTTACGCGAATAACTATGGCTACACCTTC. Protein product: CASSYANNYGYTF.

This CDR3 is CASSSVTSLSLTDTQYF. The DNA for the CDR3 is TGTGCCAGCAGCTCCGTCACCAGTTTATCCTTGACAGATACGCAGTATTTT. The chain links TRBV5-8 to TRBJ2-3; D uncertain. The germline V gene has CDR1 SGHTS and CDR2 YDEGEE. Trimming removed 3 bases at V and 3 bases at J, with 20 bases between. The CDR3 has 17 residues.

The chain joins TRBV4-3 to TRBJ1-1; the D gene is possibly TRBD1 (6 bases). CDR1 LGHNA and CDR2 YSLEER come from the germline V gene. The V end was cut by 3 bases, the J end by 2 bases, with 13 bases between. The CDR3 runs to 15 residues. CDR3 protein: CASSQQHRDNTEAFF. The CDR3 DNA is TGCGCCAGCAGCCAGCAACACAGGGACAACACTGAAGCTTTCTTT.

The gene calls are TRBV9 and TRBJ2-1, with 9 bases identical to TRBD1. Germline V gene data show CDR1 as SGDLS and CDR2 as YYNGEE. The CDR3 sequence is 16 residues long. V shed 0 bases and J 5 bases; nucleotides not matched to a gene: 6. The CDR3 DNA reads as TGTGCCAGCAGCGTAGTTGGTGACAGGGGGAACAATGAGCAGTTCTTC. As protein: CASSVVGDRGNNEQFF.

The genes are TRBV9 and TRBJ2-5; 8 nucleotides match TRBD2. Germline V gene data show CDR1 as SGDLS and CDR2 as YYNGEE. Trimming took 2 bases from V and 4 from J; bases not matched to a gene: 10. CDR3 length: 16 residues. The CDR3 loop reads CASSVNGREALETQYF. CDR3 bases: TGTGCCAGCAGCGTTAACGGGAGGGAGGCTCTAGAGACCCAGTACTTC.

This clone was detected a few times. CDR3 DNA: TGCGCCAGCAGCCCTCAGTGGGGGGGGGCAGATACGCAGTATTTT. Protein product: CASSPQWGGADTQYF. The genes are TRBV4-3 and TRBJ2-3; 7 bases align to TRBD2. Unmatched junction bases numbered 8, after V lost 4 bases and J lost 4 bases. Germline assignment: CDR1 LGHNA and CDR2 YSLEER. The CDR3 loop spans 15 amino acids.

The chain combines TRBV7-3 with TRBJ2-5; D uncertain. V was pared by 3 bases and J by 3 bases, with 8 bases between. This CDR3 is built from 13 residues. Germline loops: CDR1 SGHTA, CDR2 FQGTGA. CDR3 protein: CASSLREKETQYF. The CDR3, as DNA: TGTGCCAGCAGCTTGAGAGAAAAAGAGACCCAGTACTTC.

In this sample, this clone turned up a few times. V usage is TRBV5-1 and J usage is TRBJ2-3, with 9 bases lining up with TRBD2. V trimming: 0 bases; J trimming: 4 bases; junction bases outside the gene matches: 3. The length of the CDR3 is 15 residues. Germline V gene data show CDR1 as SGHRS and CDR2 as YFSETQ. CDR3 sequence: CASSLASGGPDTQYF. The CDR3 coding sequence is TGCGCCAGCAGCTTGGCCAGCGGGGGGCCAGATACGCAGTATTTT.

The chain employs TRBV28 and TRBJ1-2; TRBD1 agrees at 9 bases. Germline CDR1 MDHEN, CDR2 SYDVKM. The CDR3 spans 19 residues. J lost 3 bases, V lost 4 bases, and 18 bases had no gene match. The CDR3 DNA is TGTGCCAGCAGTTCCCTCCTTTCCACAGGGGGCGCGAATTACTATGGCTACACCTTC. It encodes CASSSLLSTGGANYYGYTF.